A selection of T cell receptor beta chains follows, all from one sample in a study of T-cell memory formation after mild COVID-19. TCRdb re-called the 5' RACE reads through MiXCR, storing one row per CDR3 protein. The sample holds 110,000 to 150,000 distinct CDR3 sequences; 14% are singletons and the top ten take 28%. Sequenced input: PBMCs or a T cell subset sorted from them (not recorded which). All receptors derive from an adult woman who had mild COVID-19 (a few samples of this study predate the infection). Cell type and time point are not known. CDR3s include the opening cysteine and the closing phenylalanine or tryptophan. Fields, in order: V gene, J gene, D gene, clone size, CDR3 DNA, CDR3 protein. The D gene is left open where the match is weak. Clone size, where shown, is once, few, many, or a class for clones that have expanded.

TRBV7-9	TRBJ2-5	TRBD1	NA	TGTGCCAGCACCGCCCGCCGGACAGGGACCGAAGAGACCCAGTACTTC	CASTARRTGTEETQYF
TRBV9	TRBJ2-1	TRBD1	few	TGTGCCAGCAGCGTCGACAGGGGCAGGGGTGAGCAGTTCTTC	CASSVDRGRGEQFF
TRBV21-1	TRBJ1-1	NA	few	TGTGCCAGCAGCAAAGTAGAGGAGGGGATGAACACTGAAGCTTTCTTT	CASSKVEEGMNTEAFF
TRBV13	TRBJ2-7	NA	NA	TGTGCCAGCAGCTTAGGTTGGGGAGGTAACGAGCAGTACTTC	CASSLGWGGNEQYF
TRBV25-1	TRBJ2-5	NA	NA	TGTGCCAGCAGTGGGGCAGGGGAGACCCAGTACTTC	CASSGAGETQYF
TRBV9	TRBJ1-2	NA	NA	TGTGCCAGCAGCCTCCTCGGAACGTCCCATAACTATGGCTACACCTTC	CASSLLGTSHNYGYTF
TRBV11-1	TRBJ2-1	NA	NA	TGTGCCAGCAGCTTACGACAGAACAATGAGCAGTTCTTC	CASSLRQNNEQFF
TRBV4-3	TRBJ1-2	NA	NA	TGCGCCAGCAGCCAAGCGCAGGGGCCCTATGGCTACACCTTC	CASSQAQGPYGYTF
TRBV12-3/TRBV12-4	TRBJ1-1	TRBD1	NA	TGTGCCAGCAGACAGGGGGGGGCCACTGAAGCTTTCTTT	CASRQGGATEAFF
TRBV3-1	TRBJ2-1	NA	few	TGTGCCAGCAGGGAGGGACAGAGCTCCTACAATGAGCAGTTCTTC	CASREGQSSYNEQFF
TRBV5-5	TRBJ2-5	TRBD1	few	TGTGCCAGCAGCTTGAGTAACAGGGGGGCCCAAGAGACCCAGTACTTC	CASSLSNRGAQETQYF
TRBV7-9	TRBJ1-3	NA	many	TGTGCCAGCAGCTTAGCCAGGGATATGATTTACACCATATATTTT	CASSLARDMIYTIYF
TRBV9	TRBJ2-2	TRBD1	few	TGTGCCAGCAGCGTAAAGGGGGCGGACGGGGAGCTGTTTTTT	CASSVKGADGELFF
TRBV12-3/TRBV12-4	TRBJ2-5	TRBD2	few	TGTGCCACGATGGGAGGGGAGGGAGAGACCCAGTACTTC	CATMGGEGETQYF
TRBV15	TRBJ1-4	NA	NA	TGTGCCACCAGCAGAGATTGGGGGAAAGAAAAACTGTTTTTT	CATSRDWGKEKLFF
TRBV6-6	TRBJ1-3	NA	NA	TGTGCCAGCAGTTTACCGGGACGGCTCTCTGGAAACACCATATATTTT	CASSLPGRLSGNTIYF
TRBV10-3	TRBJ1-5	NA	few	TGTGCCATCAGGGAAGACGACAATCAGCCCCAGCATTTT	CAIREDDNQPQHF
TRBV7-9	TRBJ1-2	NA	many	TGTGCCAGCAGCTTAGGACATACTCCCGCTCACACCTTC	CASSLGHTPAHTF
TRBV2	TRBJ2-1	TRBD1	NA	TGTGCCAGCGAAGCAGGGGGCGGTGAGCAGTTCTTC	CASEAGGGEQFF
TRBV4-1	TRBJ2-3	TRBD1	few	TGCGCCAGCAGCCAAATCGTAAACAGGGGGCCCACAGATACGCAGTATTTT	CASSQIVNRGPTDTQYF
TRBV5-1	TRBJ2-1	NA	few	TGCGCCAGCAGTTATTCTAGTCCCAATGAGCAGTTCTTC	CASSYSSPNEQFF
TRBV5-6	TRBJ2-1	TRBD2	NA	TGTGCCAGCAGCTTGGAGTTCCTAGCGGGAGTTACAAATGAGCAGTTCTTC	CASSLEFLAGVTNEQFF
TRBV5-1	TRBJ2-5	NA	few	TGCGCCAGCAGCCCGGACGGGCAAGAGACCCAGTACTTC	CASSPDGQETQYF
TRBV10-3	TRBJ2-7	NA	few	TGTGCCATCAGTCCCCCAGGGCGCGAGCAGTACTTC	CAISPPGREQYF
TRBV7-3	TRBJ2-1	NA	NA	TGTGCCAGCAGCTTAGGTAGCGACGAGCAGTTCTTC	CASSLGSDEQFF
TRBV15	TRBJ2-1	TRBD2	few	TGTGCCACCAGGGAGCGGGACTCCTACAATGAGCAGTTCTTC	CATRERDSYNEQFF
TRBV7-8	TRBJ2-7	TRBD1	few	TGTGCCAGCAGCTTGGAAATGGGACAGGGGGATTACGAGCAGTACTTC	CASSLEMGQGDYEQYF
TRBV9	TRBJ2-1	TRBD2	NA	TGTGCCAGCAGCGTAGAACTAGCGGGAGTTTGGAATGAGCAGTTCTTC	CASSVELAGVWNEQFF
TRBV20-1	TRBJ1-2	NA	few	TGCAGTGCTCCCGACAGTTACTATGGCTACACCTTC	CSAPDSYYGYTF
TRBV19	TRBJ1-5	NA	many	TGTGCCTGTTCCGGGGAAGGGTTGGCCCAGCATTTT	CACSGEGLAQHF
TRBV30	TRBJ1-6	NA	few	TGTGCCTGGAGTTCGGGGTCACCCCTCCACTTT	CAWSSGSPLHF
TRBV4-1	TRBJ2-1	TRBD1	many	TGCGCCAGCAGCCTCCTCCCGGGACAGGGAAATAATGAGCAGTTCTTC	CASSLLPGQGNNEQFF
TRBV30	TRBJ2-5	NA	NA	TGTGCCTGGAGTCAGCCAGCCGGGGAGACCCAGTACTTC	CAWSQPAGETQYF
TRBV19	TRBJ2-7	TRBD1	NA	TGTGCCAGTAGTATTGAAAGGACAGGGTGGTACGAGCAGTACTTC	CASSIERTGWYEQYF
TRBV27	TRBJ2-7	TRBD2	few	TGTGCCAGCAGTGACAGACTAGCGGGAGGGCCCTACGAGCAGTACTTC	CASSDRLAGGPYEQYF
TRBV30	TRBJ2-7	NA	few	TGTGCCTGGAATCAGGGGCCGACTAGCTCCTACGAGCAGTACTTC	CAWNQGPTSSYEQYF
TRBV6-5	TRBJ2-3	NA	few	TGTGCCAGCAGTTACGGCCCAACTAGCACAGATACGCAGTATTTT	CASSYGPTSTDTQYF
TRBV20-1	TRBJ2-1	TRBD2	NA	TGCAGCCCCATATTTAAACTAGCGGGAACCCCCTCCTACAATGAGCAGTTCTTC	CSPIFKLAGTPSYNEQFF
TRBV5-1	TRBJ2-7	NA	many	TGCGCCAGCAGCTTGTACAGTTCCTACGAGCAGTACTTC	CASSLYSSYEQYF
TRBV5-1	TRBJ2-5	NA	many	TGCGCCAGCAGCTTGCAACTGGAAGAGACCCAGTACTTC	CASSLQLEETQYF
TRBV25-1	TRBJ2-3	NA	few	TGTGCCAGCAGTCCGTATGCTAGCGCTGACCCCCCGGCGCCATCCCCTGTCACAGATACGCAGTATTTT	CASSPYASADPPAPSPVTDTQYF
TRBV4-3	TRBJ2-6	NA	NA	TGCGCCAGCAGCTCAGGAAGCTCTGGGGCCAACGTCCTGACTTTC	CASSSGSSGANVLTF
TRBV4-2	TRBJ1-1	NA	few	TGTGCCAGCAGCCAACAGGGCGTGAACACTGAAGCTTTCTTT	CASSQQGVNTEAFF
TRBV9	TRBJ1-1	TRBD1	NA	TGTGCCAGCAGCCTTCACAGGGGGCTCGGGACTGAAGCTTTCTTT	CASSLHRGLGTEAFF
TRBV5-1	TRBJ2-7	NA	NA	TGCGCCAGCAGCTTGGCTTTCTATGGGGGGAACTACGAGCAGTACTTC	CASSLAFYGGNYEQYF
TRBV12-3/TRBV12-4	TRBJ2-7	NA	NA	TGTGCCACCTCCCCTGGGGGGGAGCAGTACTTC	CATSPGGEQYF
TRBV7-7	TRBJ2-6	TRBD1	NA	TGTGCCAGCAGCGCCGGGACAGCTTTTTCTGGGGCCAACGTCCTGACTTTC	CASSAGTAFSGANVLTF
TRBV3-1	TRBJ1-1	NA	many	TGTGCCAGCAGCCAAGAACGTCGTAGGAACACTGAAGCTTTCTTT	CASSQERRRNTEAFF
TRBV4-3	TRBJ1-3	NA	NA	TGCGCCAGCAGCCAAGTACCTATGGATCCTGGAAACACCATATATTTT	CASSQVPMDPGNTIYF
TRBV5-1	TRBJ2-3	TRBD1	NA	TGCGCCAGCAGCCCAACAGGGGACCTCACAGATACGCAGTATTTT	CASSPTGDLTDTQYF
TRBV4-2	TRBJ2-1	NA	many	TGTGCCAGCAGTGGAGATTTTAGCAATGAGCAGTTCTTC	CASSGDFSNEQFF
TRBV5-1	TRBJ2-5	TRBD1	few	TGCGCCAGCAGCTTGGAGAGTTTCGTGACAGGGGAGCAGACCCAGTACTTC	CASSLESFVTGEQTQYF
TRBV12-3/TRBV12-4	TRBJ1-1	NA	NA	TGTGCCAGCAGTAACGACCGGGACACTGAAGCTTTCTTT	CASSNDRDTEAFF
TRBV3-1	TRBJ2-3	TRBD2	few	TGTGCCAGCAGCCAAGATGGTAGCGGGGCATCAGATACGCAGTATTTT	CASSQDGSGASDTQYF
TRBV24-1	TRBJ1-5	NA	few	TGTGCCACCAGTGATCCAGGGGCTGGCAATCAGCCCCAGCATTTT	CATSDPGAGNQPQHF